The 23 T cell receptor beta chains reported below all come from one sample, sequenced in a study of T cell repertoires in cytomegalovirus infection. TCRdb re-derived calls from the reads in MiXCR, one entry per CDR3 protein. The table records about 490,000 distinct CDR3 sequences, around 11% of them present only once. Source material: PBMCs. The origin of the receptors is a human donor in good health (CMV status not recorded). Some clones in this sample may be carry-over from other donors' samples.

This rearrangement joins TRBV27 to TRBJ2-7; 7 bases fit TRBD1. V dropped 8 bases and J dropped 2; count of bases not matched to a gene: 21. Germline lookup yields CDR1 MNHEY and CDR2 SMNVEV (reference sequence). The CDR3 contains 18 residues. Here the CDR3 reads CASPADRVLSDTTYEQYF. CDR3 nucleotides: TGTGCCAGCCCCGCCGACAGGGTCCTCTCCGATACCACCTACGAGCAGTACTTC.

The genes are TRBV12-3 or TRBV12-4 and TRBJ2-7; 9 bases map to TRBD2. This CDR3 has 16 amino acids. J was trimmed by 5 bases and V by 3 bases; bases with no gene match: 11. The CDR3 here is CASSFRAGGPGDEQYF. In nucleotides, the CDR3 is TGTGCCAGCAGTTTCCGGGCGGGAGGGCCGGGGGACGAGCAGTACTTC.

There are many counts of this clonotype. DNA of the CDR3: TGTGCCAGCAGCCAAGATTCGGGGTTGAATGAGCAGTTCTTC. It yields the protein CASSQDSGLNEQFF. The V gene is TRBV4-2, the J gene TRBJ2-1; tentative D call: TRBD2 (5 bases). Germline CDR1 reads LGHNA; CDR2 reads YNFKEQ. Deletions cut 0 bases from V and 7 bases from J, with 10 bases between. The CDR3 length is 14 residues.

The table lists this clonotype with many counts. The rearrangement uses TRBV7-2 and TRBJ2-2, with TRBD1 identical over 9 bases. This CDR3 is built from 15 residues. With V trimmed by 1 base and J by 6 bases, 3 bases remained unmatched. Looked up from germline, CDR1 is SGHTA and CDR2 is FQGNSA. The CDR3 DNA sequence: TGTGCCAGCAGCTTAGACAGGGGGCTCGCCGGGGAGCTGTTTTTT. Translation gives CASSLDRGLAGELFF.

This clonotype was counted many times. This chain links TRBV28 with TRBJ1-5, with D possibly matching TRBD1 (5 bases). The CDR3 spans 15 residues. Trimming removed 4 bases at V and 2 bases at J, with 12 bases between. CDR1 is MDHEN and CDR2 is SYDVKM in the germline V gene. CDR3 in DNA: TGTGCCAGCAGTTGGTCCTTGGGGGGCAATCAGCCCCAGCATTTT. It yields the protein CASSWSLGGNQPQHF.

This clonotype came up many times. The chain employs TRBV12-3 or TRBV12-4 and TRBJ2-5; TRBD1 agrees at 7 bases. The CDR3 has 14 amino acids. V lost 6 bases to trimming and J lost 7 bases; unmatched junction nucleotides: 11. The CDR3 coding sequence is TGTGCCAGCAGACCTACTCAAGGGGGCCCGACCCAGTACTTC. Translated, it gives CASRPTQGGPTQYF.

The V gene is TRBV9, the J gene TRBJ1-1; D is unresolved. The germline V gene has CDR1 SGDLS and CDR2 YYNGEE. This CDR3 comprises 13 residues. V lost 0 bases to trimming and J lost 4 bases, with 7 bases between them. The DNA of the CDR3 is TGTGCCAGCAGCGTAGGGCCGGTCACTGAAGCTTTCTTT. Its protein is CASSVGPVTEAFF.

J is TRBJ2-3 and V is TRBV9; D remains ambiguous. CDR1 and CDR2 (germline): SGDLS, YYNGEE. This CDR3 contains 15 residues. Trimming took off 3 bases at V and 0 bases at J, with 11 bases between the two ends. The CDR3 loop reads CASSGAFSSTDTQYF. The CDR3 DNA is TGTGCCAGCAGCGGCGCATTCTCTAGCACAGATACGCAGTATTTT. Combining the CDR3 with reference TRBV9 and TRBJ2-3 gives the whole variable domain DSGVTQTPKHLITATGQRVTLRCSPRSGDLSVYWYQQSLDQGLQFLIQYYNGEERAKGNILERFSAQQFPDLHSELNLSSLELGDSALYFCASSGAFSSTDTQYFGPGTRLTVL.

The chain has TRBV3-1 and TRBJ1-3, with D possibly being TRBD1 (6 bases). Looked up from germline, CDR1 is LGHDT and CDR2 is YNNKEL (reference sequence). The CDR3 extends over 15 amino acids. The V end was cut by 4 bases, the J end by 0 bases, with 10 bases between. The CDR3 loop reads CASSPGQFSGNTIYF. CDR3 DNA sequence: TGTGCCAGCAGCCCCGGACAGTTCTCTGGAAACACCATATATTTT.

In its sample, this clonotype was seen once. The V gene is TRBV18, the J gene TRBJ1-5, with D unclear. Trimming removed 3 bases from V and 4 bases from J, with 16 bases in between. The CDR3 runs 16 residues. Germline V gene lookup returns CDR1 KGHSH and CDR2 LQKENI. CDR3 loop: CASSPFPLGTNQPQHF. Written as DNA, the CDR3 is TGTGCCAGCTCACCTTTCCCTTTAGGAACGAATCAGCCCCAGCATTTT.

This clonotype appeared many times. The CDR3 DNA follows: TGTGCCAGCAGCTTGGGGGGGGGGGGGGCCGGTCAGCCCCAGCATTTT. This codes for CASSLGGGGAGQPQHF. The chain couples TRBV7-2 to TRBJ1-5; perhaps TRBD1 as D (6 bases). The germline V gene encodes CDR1 SGHTA and CDR2 FQGNSA. Trimming took 3 bases from V and 6 from J, leaving 18 bases between them. The CDR3 consists of 16 residues.

The table lists this clonotype with many counts. The CDR3 loop is CSARDPRDRGRNQPQHF. CDR3 in DNA: TGCAGTGCTAGAGATCCCCGGGACAGGGGTCGCAATCAGCCCCAGCATTTT. The chain uses TRBV20-1 and TRBJ1-5; 10 bases map to TRBD1. V shed 0 bases and J 2 bases; nucleotides not matched to a gene: 7. This CDR3 is 17 amino acids long. Per the germline V gene, CDR1 is DFQATT and CDR2 is SNEGSKA (reference sequence).

The rearrangement uses TRBV7-8 and TRBJ2-5, with D unclear. The V gene's germline CDR1 is SGHVS and CDR2 FQNEAQ. The CDR3 contains 14 residues. V lost 4 bases, J lost 1 base, and 10 bases lay in between. Here the CDR3 reads CASSSPAFQETQYF. CDR3 bases: TGTGCCAGCAGCTCCCCGGCTTTCCAAGAGACCCAGTACTTC.

The genes are TRBV7-9 and TRBJ2-1; D remains unclear. V was shortened by 8 bases and J by 5 bases, with 10 bases between the two germline ends. The CDR3 contains 12 residues. CDR1 is SEHNR, CDR2 FQNEAQ, per germline (reference sequence). This CDR3 reads CASANFDNEQFF. DNA of the CDR3: TGTGCCAGCGCAAACTTCGACAATGAGCAGTTCTTC.

The chain has TRBV29-1 and TRBJ1-2; TRBD1 agrees at 7 bases. V trimming: 6 bases; J trimming: 6 bases; junction bases outside the gene matches: 13. Germline assignment: CDR1 SQVTM and CDR2 ANQGSEA. The CDR3 totals 14 residues. The CDR3 protein is CSVHPPDRRHGYTF. DNA for the CDR3: TGCAGCGTCCACCCTCCGGACAGGCGGCATGGCTACACCTTC.

The rearrangement joins TRBV5-1 to TRBJ1-4; D may be TRBD1 (5 bases). V was clipped by 3 bases and J by 8 bases, with 20 bases between them. In germline, CDR1 is SGHRS, CDR2 YFSETQ. CDR3 size: 16 residues. In DNA form, the CDR3 reads TGCGCCAGCAGCTCGAACGGGCCCGGGACGGGCGAAAAACTGTTTTTT. Amino acid sequence: CASSSNGPGTGEKLFF.

The chain employs TRBV3-1 and TRBJ1-1; D is unresolved. The germline V and J ends were trimmed by 1 base and 5 bases, with 17 bases remaining between them. The CDR3 consists of 16 residues. Germline CDR1 reads LGHDT; CDR2 reads YNNKEL (reference sequence). CDR3 region: CASSQAGRSAGTEAFF. In DNA, the CDR3 is TGTGCCAGCAGCCAAGCGGGGAGGTCGGCGGGGACTGAAGCTTTCTTT. Filled out from reference TRBV3-1 and TRBJ1-1, the complete variable domain reads DTAVSQTPKYLVTQMGNDKSIKCEQNLGHDTMYWYKQDSKKFLKIMFSYNNKELIINETVPNRFSPKSPDKAHLNLHINSLELGDSAVYFCASSQAGRSAGTEAFFGQGTRLTVV.

Ten or more counts support this clonotype. The chain recombines TRBV2 with TRBJ1-1; TRBD1 matches 8 bases. In germline, CDR1 is SNHLY, CDR2 FYNNEI. The CDR3 runs 14 residues. The ends lost 3 bases at V and 5 bases at J; junction bases unmatched: 5. CDR3 residues: CASSDRTGITEAFF. The CDR3 DNA reads TGTGCCAGCAGTGACCGGACAGGGATTACTGAAGCTTTCTTT.

This clonotype has ten or more counts. CDR3 nucleotides: TGTGCCAGTAGTAACACAGGTTCGGGGGGCTACACCTTC. Its protein is CASSNTGSGGYTF. The V call is TRBV19, the J call TRBJ1-2; tentative D call: TRBD1 (5 bases). The ends were cut back, 4 bases at V and 8 bases at J, with 14 bases in the middle. Germline assignment: CDR1 LNHDA and CDR2 SQIVND (reference sequence). The CDR3 is made up of 13 amino acids.

This clonotype was observed many times. The genes are TRBV28 and TRBJ1-3; D not certain. Germline values: CDR1 MDHEN, CDR2 SYDVKM. V lost 7 bases to trimming and J lost 5 bases, with 6 bases between them. This CDR3 is 11 amino acids long. CDR3 in amino acids: CASTGRNTIYF. CDR3 sequence (DNA): TGTGCCAGCACTGGACGAAACACCATATATTTT.

There are many counts of this clonotype. The chain uses TRBV7-2 and TRBJ1-5; D remains unclear. CDR1 and CDR2 from the germline V gene are SGHTA and FQGNSA. The CDR3 length is 16 residues. V lost 1 base and J lost 1, with 11 bases in between. The CDR3 spells CASSLDGIGSNQPQHF. In DNA form, the CDR3 reads TGTGCCAGCAGCTTAGACGGTATAGGGAGCAATCAGCCCCAGCATTTT.

This clonotype was counted ten times or more. This chain uses TRBV5-1 with TRBJ2-1; TRBD2 matches at 8 bases. CDR3 length: 15 residues. Per the germline V gene, CDR1 is SGHRS and CDR2 is YFSETQ. Unmatched junction bases numbered 9, after V lost 0 bases and J lost 10 bases. CDR3 region: CASSLGGTSGREQFF. As DNA, the CDR3 is TGCGCCAGCAGCTTGGGTGGGACTAGTGGTCGAGAGCAGTTCTTC.

This clonotype was seen repeatedly, ten times or more. This chain links TRBV5-1 with TRBJ2-7; the D is unclear. Trimming left V 0 bases short and J 3 bases short, with 10 bases between. The CDR3 spans 14 residues. Germline V gene sequence: CDR1 SGHRS, CDR2 YFSETQ. The CDR3 region is CASSLAEAVYEQYF. CDR3 coding DNA: TGCGCCAGCAGCTTGGCCGAGGCAGTCTACGAGCAGTACTTC.